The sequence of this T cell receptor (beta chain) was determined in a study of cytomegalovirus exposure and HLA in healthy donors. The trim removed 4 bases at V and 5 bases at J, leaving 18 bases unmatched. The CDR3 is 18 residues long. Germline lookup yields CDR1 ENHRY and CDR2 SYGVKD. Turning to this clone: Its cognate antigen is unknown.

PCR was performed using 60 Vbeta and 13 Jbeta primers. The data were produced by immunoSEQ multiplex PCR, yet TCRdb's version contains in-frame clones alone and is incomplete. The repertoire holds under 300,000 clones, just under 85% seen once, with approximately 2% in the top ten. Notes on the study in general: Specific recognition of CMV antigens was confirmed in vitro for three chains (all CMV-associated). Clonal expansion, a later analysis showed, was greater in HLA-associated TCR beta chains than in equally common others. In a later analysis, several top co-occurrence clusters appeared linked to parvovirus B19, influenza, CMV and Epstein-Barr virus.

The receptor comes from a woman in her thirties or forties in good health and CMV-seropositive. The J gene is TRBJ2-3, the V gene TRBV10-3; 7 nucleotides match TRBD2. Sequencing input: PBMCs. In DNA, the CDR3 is TGTGCCATCAGTGGGGTGTCGAGCGGGACTATAGCACAAGATACGCAGTATTTT. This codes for CAISGVSSGTIAQDTQYF.